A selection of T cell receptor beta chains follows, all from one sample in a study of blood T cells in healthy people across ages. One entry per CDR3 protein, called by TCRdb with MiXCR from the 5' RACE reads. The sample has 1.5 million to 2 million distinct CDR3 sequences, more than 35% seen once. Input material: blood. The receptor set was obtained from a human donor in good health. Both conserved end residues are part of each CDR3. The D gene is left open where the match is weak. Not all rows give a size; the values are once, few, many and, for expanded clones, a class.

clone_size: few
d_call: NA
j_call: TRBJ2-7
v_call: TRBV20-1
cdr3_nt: TGCAGTGCCCCCGAGACAGGCTGGGGCGAGCAGTACTTC
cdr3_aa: CSAPETGWGEQYF

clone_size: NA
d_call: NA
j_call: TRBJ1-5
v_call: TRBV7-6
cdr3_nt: TGTGCCAGCAGCTTAGCGCCAGGGAACAATCAGCCCCAGCATTTT
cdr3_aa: CASSLAPGNNQPQHF

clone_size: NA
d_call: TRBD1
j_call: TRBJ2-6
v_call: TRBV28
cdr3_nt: TGTGCCAGCAGGACAGGGGGCGCGGGCTCTGGGGCCAACGTCCTGACTTTC
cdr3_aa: CASRTGGAGSGANVLTF

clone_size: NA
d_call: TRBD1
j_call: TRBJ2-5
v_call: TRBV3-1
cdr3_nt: TGTGCCAGCAGCCAACCTTGGGGACAGGGGCAAGAGACCCAGTACTTC
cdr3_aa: CASSQPWGQGQETQYF

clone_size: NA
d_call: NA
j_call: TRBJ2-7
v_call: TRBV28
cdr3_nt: TGTGCCAGCCTCCCCACCGCAGGGGAAATTTACGAGCAGTACTTC
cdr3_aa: CASLPTAGEIYEQYF

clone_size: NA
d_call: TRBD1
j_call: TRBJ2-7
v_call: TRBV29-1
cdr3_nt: TGCAGCGCGATACCCCATGGGCGCGGACAGGGGTACTACGAGCAGTACTTC
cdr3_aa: CSAIPHGRGQGYYEQYF

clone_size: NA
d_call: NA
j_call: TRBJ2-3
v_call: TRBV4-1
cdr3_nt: TGCGCCAGCAGCCGAGAAGGGTACGGGGGCACAGATACGCAGTATTTT
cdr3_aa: CASSREGYGGTDTQYF

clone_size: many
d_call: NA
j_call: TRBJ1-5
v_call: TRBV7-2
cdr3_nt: TGTGCCAGCAGTTCCAGGGGTAGCAATCAGCCCCAGCATTTT
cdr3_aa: CASSSRGSNQPQHF

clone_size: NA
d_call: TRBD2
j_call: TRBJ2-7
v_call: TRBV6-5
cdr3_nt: TGTGCCAGCAGCCCAGCGGGGGGGCCATTCTACGAGCAGTACTTC
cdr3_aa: CASSPAGGPFYEQYF

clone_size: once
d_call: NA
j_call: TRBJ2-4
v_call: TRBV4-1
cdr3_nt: TGCGCCAGCAGCCAAATTACAGGGCAGGGGGCCAAAAACATTCAGTACTTC
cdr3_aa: CASSQITGQGAKNIQYF

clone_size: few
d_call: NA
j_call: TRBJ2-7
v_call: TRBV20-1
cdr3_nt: TGCAGTGCAAGCCCGGGACACCTCTCCTACGAGCAGTACTTC
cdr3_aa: CSASPGHLSYEQYF

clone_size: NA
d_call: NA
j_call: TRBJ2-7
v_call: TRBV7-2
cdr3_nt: TGTGCCAGCAGGTCCTCTACAGGGACCTACGAGCAGTACTTC
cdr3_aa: CASRSSTGTYEQYF

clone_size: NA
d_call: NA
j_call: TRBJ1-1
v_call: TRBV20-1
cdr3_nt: TGCAGTGCTAGCACCAACGTGCAGAACCTGAACACTGAAGCTTTCTTT
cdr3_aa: CSASTNVQNLNTEAFF

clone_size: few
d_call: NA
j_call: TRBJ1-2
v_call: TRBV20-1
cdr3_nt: TGCAGTGCTAGAGAACCCCAGAACAGCTATGGCTACACCTTC
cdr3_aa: CSAREPQNSYGYTF

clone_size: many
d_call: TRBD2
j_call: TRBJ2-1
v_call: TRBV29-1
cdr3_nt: TGCAGCGTTGACAGCGGGGGGCCAACCTACAATGAGCAGTTCTTC
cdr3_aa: CSVDSGGPTYNEQFF

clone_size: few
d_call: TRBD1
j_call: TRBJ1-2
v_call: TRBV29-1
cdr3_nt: TGCAGCGTCTGGGACAGGGGGCATGGCTACACCTTC
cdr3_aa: CSVWDRGHGYTF

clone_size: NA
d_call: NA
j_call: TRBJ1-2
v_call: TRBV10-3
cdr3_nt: TGTGCCATCACCGCGAATTCGGGTGGCTACACCTTC
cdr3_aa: CAITANSGGYTF

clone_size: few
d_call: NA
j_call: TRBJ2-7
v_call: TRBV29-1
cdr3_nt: TGCAGCGGTCGTTCTGGGGGGCCCCACGAGCAGTACTTC
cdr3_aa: CSGRSGGPHEQYF

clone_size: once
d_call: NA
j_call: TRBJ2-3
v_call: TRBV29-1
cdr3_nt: TGCAGCCCCTGGTTGAACACAGATACGCAGTATTTT
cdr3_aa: CSPWLNTDTQYF

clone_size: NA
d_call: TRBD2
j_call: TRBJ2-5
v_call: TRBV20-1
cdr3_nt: TGCAGTGCTCCTGGACTAGCGGGGGGCCAAGAGACCCAGTACTTC
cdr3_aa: CSAPGLAGGQETQYF

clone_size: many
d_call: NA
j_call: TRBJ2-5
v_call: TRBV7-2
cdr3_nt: TGTGCCAGCAGCCAGACTTCACCAGAGACCCAGTACTTC
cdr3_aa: CASSQTSPETQYF

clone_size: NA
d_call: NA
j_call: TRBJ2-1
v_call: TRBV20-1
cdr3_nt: TGCAGTGCTCCTTTATCCCGAAGCTCCTACAATGAGCAGTTCTTC
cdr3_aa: CSAPLSRSSYNEQFF